By its share, the clone carrying this TCR beta chain is medium-sized. Its cognate antigen is unknown. As to time point: sample taken at primary tumor resection. No cell sorting; template was whole RNA from tumor, lung tissue or PBMC. TCRdb processed the 5' RACE reads anew with MiXCR; each CDR3 protein has one entry. Among roughly 10,000 distinct CDR3 sequences listed, just under 6.5% were seen once. CDR3 size: 15 residues. Trimming cost V 3 bases and J 7 bases, with 15 bases left between them. These data are taken from a study of spatial heterogeneity in lung cancer. Overall study results and limits: Alpha chain coverage of tumor T cells was estimated at 6.5% to 7.5%, and beta chain coverage at 12% to 15%. Counts of expanded intratumoral alpha and beta TCRs tracked tumor mutation counts.

The source material was lung tumor tissue, sampled at surgery. The genes are TRBV12-3 or TRBV12-4 and TRBJ2-2; the D gene is possibly TRBD1 (7 bases). This clonotype was obtained from a male donor with early-stage non-small cell lung cancer. The CDR3 protein is CASSFGGGRVGELFF. Here the CDR3 DNA reads TGTGCCAGCAGTTTCGGAGGGGGCAGGGTCGGGGAGCTGTTTTTT.